This T cell receptor (beta chain) was captured by sequencing in a study of T cell repertoires in cytomegalovirus infection. About the research overall: The authors used CMV epitopes that were HLA-C-restricted (recently identified) and HLA-B-restricted (well studied). CMV infection plus the matching HLA type was flagged by public TCR beta signatures.

Study outcomes and limitations: Dominating the ex vivo response were HLA-C-restricted CMV-specific TCR beta clonotypes.

TCRdb reprocessed the reads via MiXCR and lists one record per CDR3 protein. The sample has about 830,000 distinct CDR3 sequences, 30% to 35% seen once. In its sample, this clonotype was seen a few times. Its antigen is not known. This receptor was taken from a human donor in good health (CMV status not recorded). Some clones in this sample may be carry-over from other donors' samples. This specimen consisted of cultured CD8+ T cells from PBMCs, obtained from culture after CMV antigen stimulation.

This CDR3 reads CSATGTSSTEAFF. Here the CDR3 DNA reads TGCAGTGCTACCGGGACGTCGAGCACTGAAGCTTTCTTT. The chain uses TRBV20-1 and TRBJ1-1, with D perhaps TRBD1 (5 bases). This CDR3 is 13 amino acids long. Germline lookup yields CDR1 DFQATT and CDR2 SNEGSKA (reference sequence). V was shortened by 4 bases and J by 4 bases, with 13 bases between the two germline ends.